This T cell receptor beta chain comes out of a study of T cells in Graves' hyperthyroidism and ophthalmopathy. Study-level results: Also found in blood were most expanded thyroid clonotypes above 0.001. For ophthalmopathy, model prediction preceded onset by a median about 6 months.

This clonotype was recorded many times. Its antigen remains unknown. The V end lost 7 bases, the J end lost 7 bases, and 14 bases lay between the germline ends. The germline gives CDR1 MNHEY, CDR2 SVGEGT. The CDR3 is made up of 13 amino acids. RNA transcripts yielded amplified TCR beta CDR3 regions. First-round RT-PCR targeting the TCR CDR3 was performed with the HTBI primer set. MiXCR was run by TCRdb on the multiplex PCR reads, yielding one entry per CDR3 protein. In the table there are 350,000 or so distinct CDR3 sequences, 15% to 20% of which are singletons. This clonotype originated in a woman in her thirties or forties with Graves' ophthalmopathy. The sequenced material came from blood. This chain joins TRBV6-2 or TRBV6-3 and TRBJ2-4, with D possibly being TRBD1 (5 bases). The CDR3: CASTARVGNIQYF. The CDR3 nucleotides are TGTGCCAGCACGGCCAGGGTCGGGAACATTCAGTACTTC.